This TCR beta chain comes out of a study of blood T cell repertoires in COVID-19 (dated by TCRdb to 2020 to 2021). With regard to the full study: Samples covering the acute and convalescent phases of COVID-19 were provided by collaborators in the United States, Italy and Spain. The prospective study material was composed of cDNA or gDNA derived from T cells, B-cell-depleted T cells, or PBMCs. The dataset comprised deeply sampled blood TCRbeta repertoires from subjects exposed to, actively infected with, or recovered from COVID-19. The repertoires were made available in a free public database intended to serve as a resource for research on the immune response to SARS-CoV-2. The samples were drawn from the first 160 participants of the ongoing ImmuneRACE study and from over a thousand subjects provided by 6 global collaborators. The sample metadata nearly always contained a de-identified subject ID, COVID-19 status, age in years and sex. Where available, HLA class I and class II types were obtained from metadata supplied by the sample provider rather than from assay-based typing. Study-level results and caveats: Clinical and demographic metadata were provided uncurated, with the amount varying by source and participant.

Germline trimming: 4 bases from V, 1 base from J; junction bases outside gene matches: 9. The germline V gene supplies CDR1 SGHDN and CDR2 FVKESK. The CDR3, cysteine through phenylalanine, is 17 amino acids long. CDR3 DNA only is kept here, 51 bases in frame from base 1. The immunoSEQ Assay, a bias-controlled multiplex PCR, was used to amplify TCRbeta CDR3 regions from genomic DNA. Concerning the study's data processing: The number of nucleated cells in each sample was estimated by amplification of reference gene primers within the assay. To quantify the absolute abundance of each unique TCRbeta CDR3 rearrangement, sequence reads were collapsed and filtered. For each sample, productive Simpson clonality was calculated as the square root of Simpson's diversity index over productive rearrangements. Not all clones reach the TCRdb copy of this immuneACCESS table, which keeps in-frame sequences only. Checked studies attribute under half of the gap to unresolved V genes and leave the rest unexplained. The V and J calls and clone size come from that table; D and trimming were worked out from the DNA. The sample table records about 130,000 clones; approximately 78% of these occur just once. The top ten clonotypes cover more than 5% of the sample.

To note about this clone: Its cognate antigen has yet to be identified. The sample holds no much larger clone one base away, and base qualities are not on file.

Enrolling through a virtual design, the prospective study's participants ranged in age from roughly 18 to 95 years and lived across approximately 25 United States geographic areas. In the prospective study, cohorts were assigned on the basis of participant-reported clinical history obtained from a screening survey and a study questionnaire. Recovered participants in ImmuneRACE Cohort 3 were defined as having two consecutive negative NP/OP PCR tests, clearance from a healthcare professional, or resolution of symptoms. In the prospective study, whole blood, serum and a nasopharyngeal or oropharyngeal swab were collected from each participant by mobile phlebotomists. Over a roughly 2-month period, participants in the prospective study had the option of providing additional blood draws and questionnaires. Prospective study blood samples were shipped either frozen or at room temperature before DNA extraction.

The sequence was obtained from a woman between 45 and 65 years old who had recovered from COVID-19. The sequence is built from TRBV14 and TRBJ2-7; 11 central nucleotides agree with TRBD1. Sequencing input: PBMCs or T cells enriched from blood (not recorded which). The DNA is as follows: TGTGCCAGCAGCCCCTACCCGGGACAGGGGGAATCCTACGAGCAGTACTTC. Its translation is CASSPYPGQGESYEQYF.